This T cell receptor beta chain was observed in a study of CD8+ T cells in alopecia areata. As part of sample collection, lesional scalp punch biopsies and peripheral blood were taken from alopecia areata patients. Researchers picked out CD4+ and CD8+ T cells from PBMCs by sorting. Following extraction, RNA underwent reverse transcription to cDNA, which served as the sequencing template. The table came from immunoSEQ multiplex PCR; TCRdb's copy has only in-frame clones and leaves some out. The data hold about 110,000 clones, with about 60% observed a single time. In the case of this clone: The antigen remains unidentified.

Broader study findings: In lesional scalp, particularly from alopecia totalis/universalis, clonality was higher than in normal scalp. Patients shared TCRs less clearly than mice did, possibly for HLA-related reasons.

The CDR3 covers 15 residues. In germline, CDR1 is LNHNV, CDR2 YYDKDF (reference sequence). Trimming cost V 1 base and J 4 bases; bases outside gene matches: 4. The chain couples TRBV15 to TRBJ2-3; 8 nucleotides agree with TRBD2. The receptor was derived from a human donor with alopecia areata. Sequenced input: NKG2D-low CD8+ T cells sorted from blood. The CDR3 coding sequence is TGTGCCACCAGCAGAGCAGCGGGAGTCGCAGATACGCAGTATTTT. Protein sequence: CATSRAAGVADTQYF.